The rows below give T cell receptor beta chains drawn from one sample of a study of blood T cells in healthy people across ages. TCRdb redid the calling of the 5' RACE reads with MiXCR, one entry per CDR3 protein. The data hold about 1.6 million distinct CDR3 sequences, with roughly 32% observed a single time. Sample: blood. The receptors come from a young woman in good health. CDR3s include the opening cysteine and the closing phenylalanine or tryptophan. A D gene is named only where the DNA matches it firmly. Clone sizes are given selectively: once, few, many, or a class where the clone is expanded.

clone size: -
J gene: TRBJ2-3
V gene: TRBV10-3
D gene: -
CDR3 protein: CANQQGPYDTQYF
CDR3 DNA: TGTGCCAACCAGCAGGGCCCTTACGATACGCAGTATTTT

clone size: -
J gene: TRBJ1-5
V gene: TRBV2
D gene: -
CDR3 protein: CASRIETGKGQPQHF
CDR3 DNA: TGTGCCAGCAGGATAGAGACAGGAAAGGGGCAGCCCCAGCATTTT

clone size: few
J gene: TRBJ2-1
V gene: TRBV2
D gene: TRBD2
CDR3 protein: CASVASGSRQRSEQFF
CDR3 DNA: TGTGCCAGCGTGGCTAGCGGGTCCCGGCAACGTAGTGAGCAGTTCTTC

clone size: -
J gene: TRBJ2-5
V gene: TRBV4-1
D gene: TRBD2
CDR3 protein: CASSQETERGGRRRETQYF
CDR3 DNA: TGCGCCAGCAGCCAAGAAACTGAGCGGGGGGGCCGAAGGAGAGAGACCCAGTACTTC

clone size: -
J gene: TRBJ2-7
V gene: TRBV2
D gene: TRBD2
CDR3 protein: CASRAGTSGSYNEQYF
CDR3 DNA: TGTGCCAGCAGGGCCGGGACTAGCGGGTCCTACAATGAGCAGTACTTC

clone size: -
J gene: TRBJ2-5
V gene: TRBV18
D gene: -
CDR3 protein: CASSSASGGWETQYF
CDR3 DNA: TGTGCCAGCTCATCTGCTTCTGGGGGATGGGAGACCCAGTACTTC

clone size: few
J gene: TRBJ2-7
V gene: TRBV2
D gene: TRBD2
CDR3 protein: CASTQAGGEQYF
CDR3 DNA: TGTGCCAGCACCCAGGCGGGAGGAGAGCAGTACTTC

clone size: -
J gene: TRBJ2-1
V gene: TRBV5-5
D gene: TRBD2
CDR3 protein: CASSHLTSGGGLLNEQFF
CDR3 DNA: TGTGCCAGCAGCCATCTAACGTCGGGCGGGGGTCTCTTGAATGAGCAGTTCTTC

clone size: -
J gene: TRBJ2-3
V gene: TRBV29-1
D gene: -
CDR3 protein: CSGEGGSTDTQYF
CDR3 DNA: TGCAGCGGGGAGGGGGGGAGCACAGATACGCAGTATTTT

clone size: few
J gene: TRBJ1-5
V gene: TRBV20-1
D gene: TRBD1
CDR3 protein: CSAAGGSQPQHF
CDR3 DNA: TGCAGTGCTGCAGGGGGTTCTCAGCCCCAGCATTTT

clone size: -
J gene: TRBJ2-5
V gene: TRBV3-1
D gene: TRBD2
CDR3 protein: CASSLTGTSEETQYF
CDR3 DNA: TGTGCCAGCAGCCTAACAGGGACTAGCGAGGAGACCCAGTACTTC

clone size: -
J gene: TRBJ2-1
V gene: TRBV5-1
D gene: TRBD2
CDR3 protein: CTSSLEARGGYEQFF
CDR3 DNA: TGCACCAGCAGCTTGGAGGCGCGGGGGGGCTATGAGCAGTTCTTC

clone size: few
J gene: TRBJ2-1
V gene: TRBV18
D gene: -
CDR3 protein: CASSPGPRGNEQFF
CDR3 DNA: TGTGCCAGCTCACCTGGCCCCCGAGGCAATGAGCAGTTCTTC

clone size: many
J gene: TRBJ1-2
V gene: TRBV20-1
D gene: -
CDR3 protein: CSASSDYGYTF
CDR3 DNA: TGCAGTGCTAGTAGTGACTATGGCTACACCTTC

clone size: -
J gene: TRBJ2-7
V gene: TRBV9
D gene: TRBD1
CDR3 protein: CASSVGSGQYEQYF
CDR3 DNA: TGTGCCAGCAGCGTAGGGTCGGGACAGTACGAGCAGTACTTC

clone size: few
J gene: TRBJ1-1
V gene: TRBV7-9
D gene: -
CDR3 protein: CALQKMNTEAFF
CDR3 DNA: TGTGCCCTACAGAAAATGAACACTGAAGCTTTCTTT

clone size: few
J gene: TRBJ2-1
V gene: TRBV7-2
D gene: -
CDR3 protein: CASSSGNVAGQFF
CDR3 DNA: TGTGCCAGCAGCTCCGGGAACGTGGCAGGGCAGTTCTTC

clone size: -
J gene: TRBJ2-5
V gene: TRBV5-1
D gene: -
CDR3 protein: CASSSSGAAQETQYF
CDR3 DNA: TGCGCCAGCAGCTCCTCAGGGGCAGCTCAAGAGACCCAGTACTTC

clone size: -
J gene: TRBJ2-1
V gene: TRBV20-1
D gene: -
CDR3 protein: CSAREAGLNHNEQFF
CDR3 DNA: TGCAGTGCTAGAGAAGCGGGCCTAAACCACAATGAGCAGTTCTTC

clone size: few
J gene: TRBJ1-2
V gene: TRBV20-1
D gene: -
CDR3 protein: CSALGPTNYGYTF
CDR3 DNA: TGCAGTGCCCTAGGACCGACTAACTATGGCTACACCTTC

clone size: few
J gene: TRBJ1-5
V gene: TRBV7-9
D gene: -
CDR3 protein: CASSSGTQQPQHF
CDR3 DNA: TGTGCCAGCAGCTCCGGGACACAGCAACCCCAGCATTTT

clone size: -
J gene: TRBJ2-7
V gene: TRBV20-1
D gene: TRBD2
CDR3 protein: CRARGTSNEQYF
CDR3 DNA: TGCAGGGCTAGAGGGACTAGTAACGAGCAGTACTTC

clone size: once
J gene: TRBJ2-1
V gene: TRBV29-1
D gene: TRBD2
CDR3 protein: CSVESSGSSHNEQFF
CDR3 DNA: TGCAGCGTAGAGTCCAGCGGGAGTTCCCACAATGAGCAGTTCTTC

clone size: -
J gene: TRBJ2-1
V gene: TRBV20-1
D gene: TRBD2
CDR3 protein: CSATAGDTYNEQFF
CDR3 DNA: TGCAGTGCAACAGCGGGGGACACCTACAATGAGCAGTTCTTC

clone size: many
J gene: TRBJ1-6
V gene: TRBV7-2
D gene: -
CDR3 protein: CASSFSYNSPLHF
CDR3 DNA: TGTGCCAGCAGCTTTTCCTATAATTCACCCCTCCACTTT

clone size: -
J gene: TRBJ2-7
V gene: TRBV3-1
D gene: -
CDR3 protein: CASSQFRDFYYEQYF
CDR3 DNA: TGTGCCAGCAGCCAATTTCGGGACTTTTACTACGAGCAGTACTTC

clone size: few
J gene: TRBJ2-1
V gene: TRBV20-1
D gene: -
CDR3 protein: CSASEAGRGNEQFF
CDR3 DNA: TGCAGTGCATCAGAGGCAGGGAGGGGGAATGAGCAGTTCTTC

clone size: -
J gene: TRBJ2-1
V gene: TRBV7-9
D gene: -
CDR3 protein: CASSLGEGRRYNEQFF
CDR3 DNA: TGTGCCAGCAGCTTAGGGGAAGGACGGAGATACAATGAGCAGTTCTTC

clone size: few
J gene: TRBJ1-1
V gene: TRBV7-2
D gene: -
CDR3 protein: CASSLFGGDGTEAFF
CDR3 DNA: TGTGCCAGCAGCTTATTCGGGGGTGATGGCACTGAAGCTTTCTTT